The source of this T cell receptor (beta chain) is a study of chemoradiotherapy in HPV16-positive cancers (dated by TCRdb to between 2020 and 2023). Study-level background: Candidate HPV-specific T-cell clones and common TCR motifs were defined by functional T-cell assays performed on cells from two HPV16-positive patients. The study asked whether T-cell immunity to the HPV oncoproteins E6 and E7 changes during chemoradiotherapy and whether this immunity affects survival. Next, the candidate HPV-specific TCRs and motifs were followed in TCR repertoires from more than 70 patients with HPV-related cancers.

The library relied on the immunoSEQ multiplex PCR assay. TCRdb took this table from immuneACCESS and kept in-frame rearrangements with V and J called. Such tables lack part of the clones; where checked against another copy, unresolved V genes explain under half of the gap, and the rest is unexplained. In all, the sample holds 2,000 to 2,500 clones, and almost 85% of those were seen once. The biggest ten clones account for around 2.9% of the sample. This clone was seen a handful of times. What antigen it recognizes has not been identified. The sample holds no much larger clone one base away, and base qualities are not on file. Taken from cysteine to phenylalanine, the CDR3 has 12 residues. Of all the DNA, just the CDR3 is kept, 36 bases in frame from base 1. The germline V gene (reference sequence) sets CDR1 to LNHDA and CDR2 to SQIVND. The junction shows trimming of 5 bases on V and 7 bases on J, plus 11 bases between the germline ends.

Repertoires were sampled multiple times during chemoradiotherapy, which allowed clonal expansion in the tumor microenvironment to be followed. Broader findings and caveats from the paper: Among HPV16-positive patients, expansion of HPV-responsive T cells during chemoradiotherapy was associated with better recurrence-free survival. Expansion of candidate HPV-specific clones and E7-related TCR motifs was observed in the tumor microenvironment during treatment, whereas no such expansion was observed for non-HPV-specific T cells. The survival association was reported for HPV16-positive patients, and the functional definition of HPV-specific T cells was derived from only a couple of HPV16-positive patients.

This sequence uses TRBV19 and TRBJ1-2, with a tentative D gene TRBD1 over 5 matching bases. The specimen was tumor tissue, collected from a patient who underwent chemoradiotherapy. The TCR originated in a human donor with HPV-associated anogenital cancer. The DNA is as follows: TGTGCCAGTAGTTTCAGGGAGGGTGGCTACACCTTC. Its coded protein is CASSFREGGYTF.